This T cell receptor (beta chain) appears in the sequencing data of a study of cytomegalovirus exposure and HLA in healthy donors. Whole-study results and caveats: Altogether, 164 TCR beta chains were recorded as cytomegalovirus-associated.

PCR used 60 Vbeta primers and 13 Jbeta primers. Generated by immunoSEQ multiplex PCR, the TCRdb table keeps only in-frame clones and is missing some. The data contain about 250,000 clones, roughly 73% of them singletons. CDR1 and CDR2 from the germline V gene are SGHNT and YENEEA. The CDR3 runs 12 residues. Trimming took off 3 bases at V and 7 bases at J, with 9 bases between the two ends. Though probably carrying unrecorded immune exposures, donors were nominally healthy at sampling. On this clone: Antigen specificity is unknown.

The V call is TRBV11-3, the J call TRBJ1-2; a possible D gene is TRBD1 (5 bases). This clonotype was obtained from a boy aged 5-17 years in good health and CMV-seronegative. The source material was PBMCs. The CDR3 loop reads CASSLGGGGYTF. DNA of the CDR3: TGTGCCAGCAGCTTGGGGGGTGGTGGCTACACCTTC.